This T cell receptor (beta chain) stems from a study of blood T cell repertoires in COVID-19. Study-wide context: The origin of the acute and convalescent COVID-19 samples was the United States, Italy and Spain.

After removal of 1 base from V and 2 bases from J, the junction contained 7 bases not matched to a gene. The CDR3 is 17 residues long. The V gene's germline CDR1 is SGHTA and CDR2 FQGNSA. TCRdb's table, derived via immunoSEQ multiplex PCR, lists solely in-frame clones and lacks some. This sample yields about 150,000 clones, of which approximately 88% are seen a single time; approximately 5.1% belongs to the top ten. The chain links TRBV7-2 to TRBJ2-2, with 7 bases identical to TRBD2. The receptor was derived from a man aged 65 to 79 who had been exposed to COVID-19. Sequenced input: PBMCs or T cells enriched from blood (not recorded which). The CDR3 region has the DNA TGTGCCAGCAGCTTAGGATTCGGACTAGTTAACACCGGGGAGCTGTTTTTT. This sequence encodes CASSLGFGLVNTGELFF.